In this sample, the clone carrying this TCR beta chain turned up a few times. Its antigen is not identified. Primers: 60 Vbeta forward and 13 Jbeta reverse. TCRdb keeps only in-frame clones here, not all; method: immunoSEQ multiplex PCR. The data contain 90,000 to 150,000 clones, 7% to 9.5% of them singletons. Whereas donors were nominally healthy upon sampling, unrecorded immune exposures were probable. This sample is part of a study of cytomegalovirus exposure and HLA in healthy donors. The CDR3 length is 15 residues. CDR1 and CDR2 from the germline V gene are ENHRY and SYGVKD. The ends were cut back, 3 bases at V and 7 bases at J, with 13 bases in the middle. Overall study results and limits: Later analysis indicated greater clonal expansion among HLA-associated TCR beta chains than among equally common other chains. Reports described diagnosis of cytomegalovirus status by the classifier as highly specific and sensitive.

The chain joins TRBV10-3 to TRBJ1-6, with D possibly TRBD1 on 5 matching bases. This TCR was sampled from a woman aged 40 to 55 in good health and CMV-seropositive. The sample consisted of PBMCs. The CDR3 nucleotides are TGTGCCATCAGTGATGACAGCCAGGAAAATTCACCCCTCCACTTT. Its translation is CAISDDSQENSPLHF.